This TCR beta chain was sequenced for a study of blood T cells in healthy people across ages. The wider study: Template switching recovered approximately one barcoded beta molecule for every two T cells.

Study observations and caveats: Unsorted PBMC input precluded a conclusive naive versus antigen-experienced comparison. While age rose, TCR beta diversity per million T cells dropped in a roughly linear way. Naive T cell percentage showed a strong correlation with TCR beta diversity.

CDR3 length: 14 amino acids. Per germline, CDR1 SGHAT and CDR2 FQNNGV. V gave up 3 bases and J gave up 4 bases, with 12 bases separating them. This clonotype was detected only once. Antigen unknown. The use of a sample-barcoded 5' primer and a J-beta primer mix characterized a second PCR of 7 to 11 cycles. A single record per CDR3 protein comes from TCRdb applying MiXCR to the 5' RACE reads. The table shows around 900,000 distinct CDR3 sequences, with roughly 51% occurring only once. The chain joins TRBV11-2 to TRBJ1-1; D gene unclear. Material for sequencing was blood. This sequence originates from a woman aged 60-70 years in good health. CDR3 loop: CASSFEERGTEAFF. The DNA of the CDR3 is TGTGCCAGCAGCTTTGAGGAACGCGGCACTGAAGCTTTCTTT. Full variable domain (missing parts from reference TRBV11-2 and TRBJ1-1): EAGVAQSPRYKIIEKRQSVAFWCNPISGHATLYWYQQILGQGPKLLIQFQNNGVVDDSQLPKDRFSAERLKGVDSTLKIQPAKLEDSAVYLCASSFEERGTEAFFGQGTRLTVV.